Each of the 9 T cell receptor beta chains below was sequenced from the same sample in a study of response to subunit inactivated influenza vaccine listed by TCRdb under 2018. Receptors were amplified or captured by RT-PCR. The data were produced on an Illumina HiSeq 2500. TCRdb redid the processing of the public reads, applying fastp at Q25 and MiXCR, and retained in-frame beta chains. For every CDR3 protein sequence, its rows merge into one entry that carries the most common genes and DNA. For this sample there are just over 300,000 distinct CDR3 sequences; 21% appear just once. Roughly a tenth of the sample is taken by the ten largest. The source was PBMCs from blood, collected about 20 months after vaccination. These receptors came from a man between 50 and 75 years old who received an inactivated influenza vaccine. Donor details come from another sample of the same person, matched by shared clones.

J is TRBJ2-7 and V is TRBV7-2; 9 nucleotides agree with TRBD1. The V segment lost 4 bases and the J segment 6 bases; nucleotides outside the gene matches: 7. This CDR3 comprises 14 residues. The germline V gene has CDR1 SGHTA and CDR2 FQGNSA. CDR3 residues: CASSYPGQGFEQYF. The CDR3 DNA sequence: TGTGCCAGCAGCTACCCGGGACAGGGATTCGAGCAGTACTTC.

This clonotype was recorded at least ten times. The V and J genes are TRBV7-2 and TRBJ2-5, with 13 bases identical to TRBD2. Trimming took 6 bases from V and 3 from J; bases not matched to a gene: 4. Germline loops: CDR1 SGHTA, CDR2 FQGNSA. The CDR3 runs to 15 residues. The CDR3 loop is CASSRTSGGEETQYF. The CDR3 nucleotides are TGTGCCAGCAGTCGGACTAGCGGGGGAGAAGAGACCCAGTACTTC.

This clonotype was detected ten times or more. The chain is built from TRBV20-1 and TRBJ1-1, with a possible D match to TRBD1 (6 bases). The CDR3 runs 16 residues. V was cut by 0 bases and J by 1 base, with 15 bases left in between. Germline CDR1 and CDR2: DFQATT and SNEGSKA (reference sequence). Written as DNA, the CDR3 is TGCAGTGCTAGAGATTTCAGGGGTTGGGAGAACACTGAAGCTTTCTTT. This translates into CSARDFRGWENTEAFF.

This clonotype showed up just a few times. The V gene is TRBV6-5, the J gene TRBJ1-6, with D possibly matching TRBD1 (5 bases). With 5 bases removed from V and 5 bases from J, the gap between germline ends came to 22 bases. This CDR3 contains 18 residues. CDR1 and CDR2 from the germline V gene are MNHEY and SVGAGI. CDR3 nucleotides: TGTGCCAGCAGTATGGACATTACCAGAGATTGGAATAATTCACCCCTCCACTTT. Translated, it gives CASSMDITRDWNNSPLHF.

This clonotype was seen only a few times. J is TRBJ2-1 and V is TRBV3-1; no definite D call. Germline lookup yields CDR1 LGHDT and CDR2 YNNKEL (reference sequence). Deletions cut 5 bases from V and 7 bases from J, with 12 bases between. CDR3 length equals 13 residues. CDR3 sequence: CASSTERMNEQFF. Written as DNA, the CDR3 is TGTGCCAGCAGCACTGAGAGGATGAATGAGCAGTTCTTC.

A few counts support this clonotype. This may arise from a read error, as a much more abundant clone is one base away. The chain joins TRBV9 to TRBJ1-3, with D unclear. The CDR3 has 14 amino acids. V lost 0 bases, J lost 0 bases, and 4 bases lay in between. Per the germline V gene, CDR1 is SGDLS and CDR2 is YYNGEE. This CDR3 reads CASSVDSSGNTIYF. In DNA form, the CDR3 reads TGTGCCAGCAGCGTAGACAGCTCTGGAAACACCATATATTTT. Full variable domain (remainder filled in from reference TRBV9 and TRBJ1-3): DSGVTQTPKHLITATGQRVTLRCSPRSGDLSVYWYQQSLDQGLQFLIQYYNGEERAKGNILERFSAQQFPDLHSELNLSSLELGDSALYFCASSVDSSGNTIYFGEGSWLTVV.

This clonotype has ten or more counts. The V call is TRBV5-6, the J call TRBJ1-5; D is undetermined. V was shortened by 4 bases and J by 5 bases, with 10 bases between the two germline ends. CDR3 length equals 13 residues. CDR1 is SGHDT, CDR2 YYEEEE, per germline. CDR3 region: CASSRGSDQPQHF. In nucleotides, the CDR3 is TGTGCCAGCAGCAGAGGGTCGGATCAGCCCCAGCATTTT.

As for this clonotype: No DNA is shown, since the ends of the CDR3 on it are uncertain; the CDR3 is the one TCRdb lists. This chain's CDR3 is CASSQDLVWAFPYEKLFFF. J is TRBJ1-4 and V is TRBV4-3; TRBD1 is taken as the D call from the table, unchecked against the DNA. Looked up from germline, CDR1 is LGHNA and CDR2 is YSLEER. The CDR3 region is 19 residues in length, termini included.

The rearrangement uses TRBV20-1 and TRBJ2-4, with D possibly matching TRBD1 (5 bases). The V gene lost 6 bases and the J gene lost 0 bases, with 9 bases spanning the gap. The germline V gene has CDR1 DFQATT and CDR2 SNEGSKA (reference sequence). CDR3 size: 13 residues. The CDR3 here is CSASTVAKNIQYF. The CDR3 DNA is TGCAGTGCGTCGACAGTAGCCAAAAACATTCAGTACTTC.